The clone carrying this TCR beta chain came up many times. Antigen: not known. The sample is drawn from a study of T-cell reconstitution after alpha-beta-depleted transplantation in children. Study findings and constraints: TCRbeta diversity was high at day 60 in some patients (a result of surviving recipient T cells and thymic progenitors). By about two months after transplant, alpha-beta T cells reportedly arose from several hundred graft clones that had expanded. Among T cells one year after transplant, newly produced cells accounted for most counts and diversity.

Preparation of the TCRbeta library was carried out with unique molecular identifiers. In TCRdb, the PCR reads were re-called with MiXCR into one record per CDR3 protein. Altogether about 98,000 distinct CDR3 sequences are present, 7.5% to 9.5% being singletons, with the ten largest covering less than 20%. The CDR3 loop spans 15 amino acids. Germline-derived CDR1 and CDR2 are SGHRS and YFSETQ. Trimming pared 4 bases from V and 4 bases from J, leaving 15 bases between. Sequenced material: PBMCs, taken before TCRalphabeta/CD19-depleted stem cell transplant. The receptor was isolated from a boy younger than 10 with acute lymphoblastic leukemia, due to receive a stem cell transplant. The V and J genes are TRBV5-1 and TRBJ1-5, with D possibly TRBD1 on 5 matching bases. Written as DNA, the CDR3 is TGCGCCAGCAGCGAGGGGACCCTGGGGAATCAGCCCCAGCATTTT. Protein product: CASSEGTLGNQPQHF.